Each of the 26 T cell receptor beta chains below was sequenced from the same sample in a study of blood T cell repertoires in COVID-19. The method was immunoSEQ multiplex PCR; TCRdb's version includes in-frame clones alone and lacks a portion of them. The profile shows 130,000 to 150,000 clones, around 87% of them singletons. What was sequenced was PBMCs or T cells enriched from blood (not recorded which). The receptors were gathered from a woman in her 30s with acute COVID-19.

This chain links TRBV28 with TRBJ1-1; TRBD1 is a possible D gene (5 bases). The CDR3 is 16 amino acids. The germline V gene has CDR1 MDHEN and CDR2 SYDVKM. The germline V and J ends were trimmed by 6 bases and 0 bases, with 17 bases remaining between them. The CDR3 region has the DNA TGTGCCAGCAGCAGTATACCGGGGGTAATGAACACTGAAGCTTTCTTT. It yields the protein CASSSIPGVMNTEAFF.

The chain joins TRBV30 to TRBJ1-2; weak D call: TRBD1 (5 bases). CDR1 is GTSNPN, CDR2 SVGIG, per germline (reference sequence). This CDR3 is 16 amino acids long. The ends were cut back, 2 bases at V and 8 bases at J, with 24 bases in the middle. Here the CDR3 reads CAWSRDWGRSSKGYTF. DNA of the CDR3: TGTGCCTGGAGTCGTGATTGGGGCCGAAGTTCTAAAGGCTACACCTTC.

The gene calls are TRBV30 and TRBJ2-2; TRBD1 is a possible D gene (6 bases). V was clipped by 5 bases and J by 1 base, with 14 bases between them. The CDR3 contains 15 residues. CDR1 is GTSNPN and CDR2 is SVGIG in the germline V gene (reference sequence). The CDR3, as DNA: TGTGCCTGGGTTCCAGGGGCGGGGAACACCGGGGAGCTGTTTTTT. This sequence encodes CAWVPGAGNTGELFF.

The genes are TRBV27 and TRBJ1-5; D gene unclear. The germline gives CDR1 MNHEY, CDR2 SMNVEV (reference sequence). The CDR3 has 14 amino acids. The germline V and J ends were trimmed by 8 bases and 6 bases, with 17 bases remaining between them. This CDR3 is CASASAGPSQPQHF. The CDR3 DNA sequence: TGTGCCAGCGCTAGTGCCGGTCCAAGTCAGCCCCAGCATTTT.

This clone has a single count. The chain links TRBV7-2 to TRBJ2-1; possibly TRBD1 for D (6 bases). The germline CDR1 and CDR2 sequences are SGHTA and FQGNSA. There are 15 residues in the CDR3. The V end was cut by 2 bases, the J end by 6 bases, with 14 bases between. The CDR3 nucleotides are TGTGCCAGCAGCTTATACCCAGGGGCCCTCAATGAGCAGTTCTTC. It translates to CASSLYPGALNEQFF.

The chain has TRBV6-6 and TRBJ1-2, with TRBD1 matching over 7 bases. The CDR3 consists of 14 residues. Germline assignment: CDR1 MNHNY and CDR2 SVGAGI (reference sequence). J gave up 9 bases and V 7 bases, and 14 bases lay outside the gene matches. The CDR3 coding sequence is TGTGCCAGCATGCTTAAAAGGGGGACAGCGCGCTACACCTTC. Translation: CASMLKRGTARYTF.

This chain links TRBV6-5 with TRBJ1-5, with 9 bases lining up with TRBD1. This CDR3 comprises 14 residues. The V gene's germline CDR1 is MNHEY and CDR2 SVGAGI. With 6 bases clipped from V and 0 bases from J, the junction kept 0 bases outside the gene matches. In DNA, the CDR3 is TGTGCCAGCAGACAGGGGGCTAGCAATCAGCCCCAGCATTTT. Amino acids: CASRQGASNQPQHF.

The chain joins TRBV10-1 to TRBJ2-2, with a weak D call TRBD1 (6 bases). Germline values: CDR1 WNHNN, CDR2 SYGVQD (reference sequence). This CDR3 is 18 amino acids long. The ends were cut back, 3 bases at V and 0 bases at J, with 17 bases in the middle. This CDR3 reads CASSDRGWFNSNTGELFF. In DNA form, the CDR3 reads TGCGCCAGCAGTGACAGGGGATGGTTCAACTCGAACACCGGGGAGCTGTTTTTT.

The chain employs TRBV3-1 (or the pseudogene TRBV3-2) and TRBJ1-2, with 9 bases lining up with TRBD1. CDR1 LGHDT and CDR2 YNNKEL come from the germline V gene (reference sequence). There are 17 residues in the CDR3. V trimming: 1 base; J trimming: 5 bases; junction bases outside the gene matches: 11. CDR3 sequence (DNA): TGTGCCAGCAGCCAAGTGGGGTTCCGACAGGGGGTGTATGGCTACACCTTC. Translating it yields CASSQVGFRQGVYGYTF.

The V call is TRBV9, the J call TRBJ1-1; D is perhaps TRBD1 (6 bases). CDR1 and CDR2 (germline): SGDLS, YYNGEE. V lost 1 base, J lost 7 bases, and 23 bases lay in between. The CDR3 runs 17 residues. The CDR3 reads CASSVLASPGQSNEAFF. In DNA, the CDR3 is TGTGCCAGCAGCGTATTGGCATCTCCCGGACAGAGCAATGAAGCTTTCTTT.

To note about this clone: Within the sample, other DNA sequences also encode this same CDR3. The chain joins TRBV9 to TRBJ1-2, with TRBD1 as a possible D gene (5 bases). CDR3 length equals 15 residues. In germline, CDR1 is SGDLS, CDR2 YYNGEE. V lost 0 bases, J lost 0 bases, and 9 bases lay in between. CDR3 sequence: CASSVAGTANYGYTF. CDR3 nucleotide sequence: TGTGCCAGCAGCGTAGCCGGGACTGCTAACTATGGCTACACCTTC.

This chain links TRBV19 with TRBJ1-1; 7 nucleotides match TRBD1. The germline V gene encodes CDR1 LNHDA and CDR2 SQIVND (reference sequence). The V and J ends lost 1 base and 7 bases, in that order; junction bases with no gene match: 12. The CDR3 sequence is 16 residues long. The CDR3 DNA reads TGTGCCAGTAGTATAGGAGTAGGGGGCGAAATGAATGAAGCTTTCTTT. It translates to CASSIGVGGEMNEAFF. The variable domain in full, with the rest retrieved from reference TRBV19 and TRBJ1-1, is DGGITQSPKYLFRKEGQNVTLSCEQNLNHDAMYWYRQDPGQGLRLIYYSQIVNDFQKGDIAEGYSVSREKKESFPLTVTSAQKNPTAFYLCASSIGVGGEMNEAFFGQGTRLTVV.

The CDR3 loop is CASSFQLRDWDEQYF. The CDR3 DNA follows: TGTGCCAGCAGCTTCCAATTGCGGGATTGGGACGAGCAGTACTTC. The chain has TRBV7-2 and TRBJ2-7, with D perhaps matching TRBD2 (6 bases). Germline V gene sequence: CDR1 SGHTA, CDR2 FQGNSA. This CDR3 is built from 15 residues. Deletions cut 3 bases from V and 5 bases from J, with 17 bases between.

J is TRBJ1-1 and V is TRBV7-8; D ambiguous. The germline V gene encodes CDR1 SGHVS and CDR2 FQNEAQ. V lost 1 base to trimming and J lost 1 base, with 4 bases between them. The CDR3 covers 13 residues. DNA for the CDR3: TGTGCCAGCAGCTTAGTAGCGAACACTGAAGCTTTCTTT. As protein: CASSLVANTEAFF.

J is TRBJ2-2 and V is TRBV20-1; D gene ambiguous. Trimming took off 3 bases at V and 1 base at J, with 9 bases between the two ends. The germline V gene encodes CDR1 DFQATT and CDR2 SNEGSKA (reference sequence). The CDR3 consists of 14 residues. CDR3 amino acids: CSASILLNTGELFF. DNA of the CDR3: TGCAGTGCTAGTATCCTTCTGAACACCGGGGAGCTGTTTTTT.

The chain uses TRBV5-5 and TRBJ2-7, with D perhaps TRBD1 (5 bases). V was trimmed by 2 bases and J by 1 base, leaving 10 bases between them. This CDR3 region has 14 residues. CDR1 and CDR2 (germline): SGHKS, YYEKEE (reference sequence). DNA for the CDR3: TGTGCCAGCAGCTTCCAGGGTGGGTCCTACGAGCAGTACTTC. Its translation: CASSFQGGSYEQYF. Full variable domain (missing parts from reference TRBV5-5 and TRBJ2-7): DAGVTQSPTHLIKTRGQQVTLRCSPISGHKSVSWYQQVLGQGPQFIFQYYEKEERGRGNFPDRFSARQFPNYSSELNVNALLLGDSALYLCASSFQGGSYEQYFGPGTRLTVT.

This chain uses TRBV2 with TRBJ2-1; 8 positions match TRBD1. Germline V gene sequence: CDR1 SNHLY, CDR2 FYNNEI. Trimming removed 7 bases from V and 0 bases from J; junction bases left unmatched: 8. This CDR3 region has 16 residues. For the CDR3, the DNA is TGTGCCAGCATGACGACAGGGGAGAGCTCCTACAATGAGCAGTTCTTC. It is translated as CASMTTGESSYNEQFF.

V usage is TRBV11-2 and J usage is TRBJ1-1; no firm D call. This CDR3 contains 14 residues. Germline CDR1 and CDR2: SGHAT and FQNNGV. The V end lost 2 bases, the J end lost 10 bases, and 17 bases lay between the germline ends. CDR3 nucleotide sequence: TGTGCCAGCAGCTTACAAGTGGTCACCCCGCGAGCTTTCTTT. It encodes CASSLQVVTPRAFF.

The V and J genes are TRBV7-2 and TRBJ1-4, with D possibly TRBD1 on 6 matching bases. This CDR3 is built from 16 residues. Germline CDR1 is SGHTA and CDR2 is FQGNSA. The V and J ends lost 2 bases and 4 bases respectively, with 14 bases between them. For the CDR3, the DNA is TGTGCCAGCAGCTTACACGGGGGGGCTGGTAATGAAAAACTGTTTTTT. Its translation is CASSLHGGAGNEKLFF. The full variable domain, rest sourced from reference TRBV7-2 and TRBJ1-4, is GAGVSQSPSNKVTEKGKDVELRCDPISGHTALYWYRQSLGQGLEFLIYFQGNSAPDKSGLPSDRFSAERTGGSVSTLTIQRTQQEDSAVYLCASSLHGGAGNEKLFFGSGTQLSVL.

The V gene is TRBV6-5, the J gene TRBJ2-5, with D possibly TRBD1 on 6 matching bases. V lost 4 bases to trimming and J lost 1 base, with 7 bases between them. The length of the CDR3 is 13 residues. CDR1 is MNHEY, CDR2 SVGAGI, per germline. DNA for the CDR3: TGTGCCAGCAGTTCGACAGGCCAAGAGACCCAGTACTTC. Protein sequence: CASSSTGQETQYF.

The chain couples TRBV24-1 to TRBJ1-2; 8 nucleotides line up with TRBD1. From germline, CDR1 is KGHDR and CDR2 SFDVKD. This CDR3 has 13 amino acids. With 2 bases clipped from V and 7 bases from J, the junction kept 2 bases outside the gene matches. The CDR3 bases are TGTGCCACCAGTGATTCGACAGGGGTTGGCTACACCTTC. Protein sequence: CATSDSTGVGYTF.

This sequence joins TRBV5-1 and TRBJ2-7; TRBD2 agrees at 7 bases. This CDR3 contains 16 residues. The germline CDR1 and CDR2 sequences are SGHRS and YFSETQ. The ends lost 6 bases at V and 2 bases at J; junction bases unmatched: 14. In DNA form, the CDR3 reads TGCGCCAGCAACCTCGGGACTAATATCCCAACCTACGAGCAGTACTTC. Amino acids: CASNLGTNIPTYEQYF.

Here the CDR3 reads CASQLAARGTYEQYF. The CDR3 DNA is TGTGCCAGCCAACTAGCGGCCCGAGGGACCTACGAGCAGTACTTC. The gene calls are TRBV19 and TRBJ2-7; 8 bases map to TRBD2. The germline gives CDR1 LNHDA, CDR2 SQIVND (reference sequence). Losses at the gene ends were 9 bases for V and 2 bases for J; bases not matched to a gene: 12. The CDR3 is 15 residues long.

This clone was observed a single time. V usage is TRBV5-4 and J usage is TRBJ2-2, with TRBD1 matching 7 bases. Germline CDR1 is SGHNT and CDR2 is YYREEE (reference sequence). Trimming at V came to 0 bases and at J to 0 bases, leaving 5 bases not matched to a gene. The CDR3 consists of 17 residues. The DNA of the CDR3 is TGTGCCAGCAGCTTGGGGGGTAGGGGGCCGAACACCGGGGAGCTGTTTTTT. This gives the protein CASSLGGRGPNTGELFF. The full variable domain, completed using reference TRBV5-4 and TRBJ2-2, is ETGVTQSPTHLIKTRGQQVTLRCSSQSGHNTVSWYQQALGQGPQFIFQYYREEENGRGNFPPRFSGLQFPNYSSELNVNALELDDSALYLCASSLGGRGPNTGELFFGEGSRLTVL.

The V call is TRBV29-1, the J call TRBJ1-1; D remains ambiguous. This CDR3 spans 11 amino acids. Per germline, CDR1 SQVTM and CDR2 ANQGSEA. Trimming removed 4 bases from V and 0 bases from J, with 3 bases in between. The CDR3, as DNA: TGCAGCGTTGTTATGAACACTGAAGCTTTCTTT. Protein product: CSVVMNTEAFF.

J is TRBJ2-5 and V is TRBV12-3 or TRBV12-4; tentative D call: TRBD2 (5 bases). Trimming pared 1 base from V and 3 bases from J, leaving 6 bases between. The CDR3 extends over 13 amino acids. This CDR3 reads CASSLGGKETQYF. DNA for the CDR3: TGTGCCAGCAGTTTAGGAGGGAAAGAGACCCAGTACTTC.